A selection of T cell receptor beta chains follows, all from one sample in a study of blood T cells in healthy people across ages. TCRdb fed the 5' RACE reads into MiXCR, producing one record per CDR3 protein. In the table there are about 1.5 million distinct CDR3 sequences, 42% of which are singletons. Sequencing input: blood. The receptors come from a woman between 18 and 30 years old in good health. The CDR3 runs from the conserved cysteine through the conserved F or W. A D gene is named only where the DNA matches it firmly. Clone sizes are given selectively: once, few, many, or a class where the clone is expanded.

d_gene: -; j_gene: TRBJ2-3; abundance: many; v_gene: TRBV12-3/TRBV12-4; CDR3nt: TGCGCCAGCAGCTTGGGTGGCCCCCGCACAGATACGCAGTATTTT; CDR3aa: CASSLGGPRTDTQYF
d_gene: -; j_gene: TRBJ2-5; abundance: once; v_gene: TRBV18; CDR3nt: TGTGCCAGCTCACCACGGGCAGGGATAGAGACCCAGTACTTC; CDR3aa: CASSPRAGIETQYF
d_gene: -; j_gene: TRBJ1-5; abundance: -; v_gene: TRBV6-6; CDR3nt: TGTGCCAGCAGCCCCATGAGGGCGGGAAATCAGCCCCAGCATTTT; CDR3aa: CASSPMRAGNQPQHF
d_gene: TRBD1; j_gene: TRBJ1-2; abundance: -; v_gene: TRBV12-3/TRBV12-4; CDR3nt: TGTGCCAGCAGTTCCAGGGGGCGCGGCTATGGCTACACCTTC; CDR3aa: CASSSRGRGYGYTF
d_gene: -; j_gene: TRBJ2-1; abundance: -; v_gene: TRBV6-2/TRBV6-3; CDR3nt: TGTGCCAGCAGTTATTCAGTCTGGGTAGGGAGCTCCTACAATGAGCAGTTCTTC; CDR3aa: CASSYSVWVGSSYNEQFF
d_gene: -; j_gene: TRBJ2-3; abundance: -; v_gene: TRBV5-1; CDR3nt: TGCGCCAGCAGCTTTACAGGCCTCGGGTCTACGCAGTATTTT; CDR3aa: CASSFTGLGSTQYF
d_gene: TRBD1; j_gene: TRBJ2-3; abundance: -; v_gene: TRBV5-1; CDR3nt: TGCGCCAGCAGCGGGTTAGGGACAGTTCTCAGTACAGATACGCAGTATTTT; CDR3aa: CASSGLGTVLSTDTQYF
d_gene: -; j_gene: TRBJ1-5; abundance: -; v_gene: TRBV10-3; CDR3nt: TGTGCCATCACCCCACAGGGAAATCAGCCCCAGCATTTT; CDR3aa: CAITPQGNQPQHF
d_gene: -; j_gene: TRBJ2-3; abundance: -; v_gene: TRBV20-1; CDR3nt: TGCAGTGCCACAATAGGCAAATCGGAGGGAGATACGCAGTATTTT; CDR3aa: CSATIGKSEGDTQYF
d_gene: TRBD1; j_gene: TRBJ1-2; abundance: few; v_gene: TRBV28; CDR3nt: TGTGCCAGCACCCAGGGGGCGCCCGGCTATGGCTACACCTTC; CDR3aa: CASTQGAPGYGYTF
d_gene: -; j_gene: TRBJ1-6; abundance: -; v_gene: TRBV5-1; CDR3nt: TGCGCCAGCAGCTTGACCGGGATAGATAATTCACCCCTCCACTTT; CDR3aa: CASSLTGIDNSPLHF
d_gene: -; j_gene: TRBJ2-1; abundance: -; v_gene: TRBV5-1; CDR3nt: TGCGCCAGCAGCGCGGAAGGGCTACTCTCCTACAATGAGCAGTTCTTC; CDR3aa: CASSAEGLLSYNEQFF
d_gene: -; j_gene: TRBJ2-7; abundance: -; v_gene: TRBV29-1; CDR3nt: TGCAGCGCCCTGGACCGAGGGGACGCCGCCTTCGATGAGCAGTACTTC; CDR3aa: CSALDRGDAAFDEQYF
d_gene: TRBD2; j_gene: TRBJ2-3; abundance: few; v_gene: TRBV4-2; CDR3nt: TGTGCCAGCAGCCCCAGTAGCGGGAGAACAGATACGCAGTATTTT; CDR3aa: CASSPSSGRTDTQYF
d_gene: TRBD1; j_gene: TRBJ1-5; abundance: -; v_gene: TRBV20-1; CDR3nt: TGCAGTGCTAGAGAGCCCGGGACAGGGGGATGGGGTCAGCCCCAGCATTTT; CDR3aa: CSAREPGTGGWGQPQHF
d_gene: TRBD2; j_gene: TRBJ2-1; abundance: few; v_gene: TRBV9; CDR3nt: TGTGCCAGCAGCGTAGATACTAGCGATTACAATGAGCAGTTCTTC; CDR3aa: CASSVDTSDYNEQFF